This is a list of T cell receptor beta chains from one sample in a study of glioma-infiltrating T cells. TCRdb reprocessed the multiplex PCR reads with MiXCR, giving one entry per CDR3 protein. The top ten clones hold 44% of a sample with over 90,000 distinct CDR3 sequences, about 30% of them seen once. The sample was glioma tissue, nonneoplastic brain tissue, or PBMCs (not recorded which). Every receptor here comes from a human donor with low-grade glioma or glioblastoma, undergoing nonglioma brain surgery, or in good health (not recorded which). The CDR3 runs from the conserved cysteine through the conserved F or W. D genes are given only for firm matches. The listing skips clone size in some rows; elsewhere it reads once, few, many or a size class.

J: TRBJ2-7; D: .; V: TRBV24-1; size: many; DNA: TGTGCCACCAGTGATACGGGAGACTACGAGCAGTACTTC; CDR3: CATSDTGDYEQYF
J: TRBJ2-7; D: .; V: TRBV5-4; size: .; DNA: TGTGCCAGCAGCTTGGAGGGTCGGCGAAAGGAGAAGTACTTC; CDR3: CASSLEGRRKEKYF
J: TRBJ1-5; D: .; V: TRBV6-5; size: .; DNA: TGTGCCAGCACTGCCTCTCCCCAGCCCCAGCACTTT; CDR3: CASTASPQPQHF
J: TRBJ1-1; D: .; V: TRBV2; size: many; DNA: TGTGCCAGCAGGGCCTCAATGAACACTGAAGCTTTCTTT; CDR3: CASRASMNTEAFF
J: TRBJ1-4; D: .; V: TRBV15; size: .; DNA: TGTGCCACCAGCCTCCGCCTAATGGGACCGAATGAAAAACTGTTTTTT; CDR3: CATSLRLMGPNEKLFF
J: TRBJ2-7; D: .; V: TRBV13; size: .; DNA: TGTGCCAGCAGCTTAGATGTCCAGGGATCCTACGAGCAGTACTTC; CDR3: CASSLDVQGSYEQYF
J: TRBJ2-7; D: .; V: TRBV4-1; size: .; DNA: TGCGCCAGCAGCCAAGTAGGGGTCGGGAGTTCCTACGAGCAGTACTTC; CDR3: CASSQVGVGSSYEQYF
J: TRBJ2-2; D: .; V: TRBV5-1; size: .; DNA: TGCGCCAGCAGCTTGGGGGCGAGCACCGGGGAGCTGTTTTTT; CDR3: CASSLGASTGELFF
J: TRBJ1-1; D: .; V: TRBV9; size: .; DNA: TGTGCCAGCAGCGTAGCTATAGACGGTGAAGCTTTCTTT; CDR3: CASSVAIDGEAFF
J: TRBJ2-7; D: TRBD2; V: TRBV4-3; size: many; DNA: TGCGCCAGCAGCAAACAGCGGGGGGCCCCCTACGAGCAGTACTTC; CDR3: CASSKQRGAPYEQYF
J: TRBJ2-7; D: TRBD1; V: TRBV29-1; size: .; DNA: TGCAGCGTTGAGGGACAGAACAATGAGCAGTACTTC; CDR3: CSVEGQNNEQYF
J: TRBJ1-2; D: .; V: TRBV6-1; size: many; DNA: TGTGCCAGCAGTCCCTTACCCCGGGACAAGAGCTATGGCTACACCTTC; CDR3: CASSPLPRDKSYGYTF
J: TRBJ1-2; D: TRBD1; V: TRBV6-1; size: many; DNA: TGTGCCAGCGCCTTTGGGGGGACAGGGGTTGGCTACACCTTC; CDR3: CASAFGGTGVGYTF
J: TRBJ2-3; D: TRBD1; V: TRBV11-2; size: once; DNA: TGTGCCAGCAGCTTAATGGGGGACAGCAGAGATACGCAGTATTTT; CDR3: CASSLMGDSRDTQYF
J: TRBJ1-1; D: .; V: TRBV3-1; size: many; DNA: TGTGCCAGCAGCCAAGCCGGGACTGAAGCTTTCTTT; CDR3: CASSQAGTEAFF
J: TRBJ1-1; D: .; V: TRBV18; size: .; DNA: TGTGCCAGCTCCCGGACCCTGGTTCTGGACGGCGGAATTGACACTGAAGCTTTCTTT; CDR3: CASSRTLVLDGGIDTEAFF
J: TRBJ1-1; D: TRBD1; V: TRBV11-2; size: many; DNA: TGTGCCAGCAGCTCTGGACAGGGCTTCTCTGAAGCTTTCTTT; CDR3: CASSSGQGFSEAFF
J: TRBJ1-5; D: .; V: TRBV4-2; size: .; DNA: TGTGCCAGCAGCCAAGAACTAAGAGGGGTGGAAGAGCCCCAGCATTTT; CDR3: CASSQELRGVEEPQHF
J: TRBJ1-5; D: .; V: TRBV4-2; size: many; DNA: TGTGCCAGCACCCAATCCATATCCTTCGGCAATCAGCCCCAGCATTTT; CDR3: CASTQSISFGNQPQHF
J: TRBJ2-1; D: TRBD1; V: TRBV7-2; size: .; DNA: TGTGCCAGCAGCCCATCACGGGGGACAGGGGTCAATGAGCAGTTCTTC; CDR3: CASSPSRGTGVNEQFF
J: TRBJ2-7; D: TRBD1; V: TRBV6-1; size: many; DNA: TGTGCCAGCAGCCCCCGGACAGGAATGAGCTCCTACGAGCAGTACTTC; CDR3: CASSPRTGMSSYEQYF
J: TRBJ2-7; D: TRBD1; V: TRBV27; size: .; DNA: TGTGCCGGCAGCTCCTGGGGGACAGGGAAGTACGAGCAGTACTTC; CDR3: CAGSSWGTGKYEQYF
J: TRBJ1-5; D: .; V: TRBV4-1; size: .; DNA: TGCGCCAGCAGCGCTATAGAGAGCAATCAGCCCCAGCATTTT; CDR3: CASSAIESNQPQHF
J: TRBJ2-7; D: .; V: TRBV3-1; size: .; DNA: TGTGCCAGCAGCCCAGGGAGCCCCTACGAGCAGTACTTC; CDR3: CASSPGSPYEQYF
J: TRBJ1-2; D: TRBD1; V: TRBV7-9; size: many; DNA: TGTGCCAGCAGCCCAGGGGGAGGAAATTATGGCTACACCTTC; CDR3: CASSPGGGNYGYTF
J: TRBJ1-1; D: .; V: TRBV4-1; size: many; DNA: TGCGCCAGCAGCGGGCCGGAGGACACTGAAGCTTTCTTT; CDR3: CASSGPEDTEAFF
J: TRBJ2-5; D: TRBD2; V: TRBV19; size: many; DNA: TGTGCCAGTAGCAGAGCGGGACACCAAGAGACCCAGTACTTC; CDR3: CASSRAGHQETQYF
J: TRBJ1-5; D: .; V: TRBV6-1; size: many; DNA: TGTGCCAGCAGTGAAAACGGGATTAGCAATCAGCCCCAGCATTTT; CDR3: CASSENGISNQPQHF
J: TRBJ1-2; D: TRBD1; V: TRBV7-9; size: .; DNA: TGTGCCAGCAGGGGGACAGGGTATGGCTACAAATTC; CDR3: CASRGTGYGYKF
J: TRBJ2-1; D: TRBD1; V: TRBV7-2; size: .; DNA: TGTGCCAGCAGCCCATCACGGGGGACAGGGGGCATTGAGCAGTTCTTC; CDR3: CASSPSRGTGGIEQFF
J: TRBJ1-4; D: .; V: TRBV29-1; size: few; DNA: TGCACAATAAAGGACTTCGCTAATGAAAAACTGTTTTTT; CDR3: CTIKDFANEKLFF
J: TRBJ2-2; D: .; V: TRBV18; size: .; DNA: TGTGCCAGCTCACCACCCACCGGGGAGCTGTTTTTT; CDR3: CASSPPTGELFF
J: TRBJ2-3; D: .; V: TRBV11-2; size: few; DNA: TGTGCCAGCAGTGAATGGGGGCCCACAGATACGCAGTATTTT; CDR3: CASSEWGPTDTQYF
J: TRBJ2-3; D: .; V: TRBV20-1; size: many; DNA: TGCAGTGCTAGAGCTCCCCGACGGGGAATCTTCACAGATACGCAGTATTTT; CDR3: CSARAPRRGIFTDTQYF
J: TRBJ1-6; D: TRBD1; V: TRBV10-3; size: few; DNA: TGTGCCAGCCGACAGGGCCCTAATTCACCCCTCCACTTT; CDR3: CASRQGPNSPLHF
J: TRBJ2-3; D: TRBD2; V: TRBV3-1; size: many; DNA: TGTGCCAGCAGCCAGCGGGAGGGTACTGATACGCAGTATTTT; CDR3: CASSQREGTDTQYF
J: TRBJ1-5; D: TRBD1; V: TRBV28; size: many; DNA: TGTGCCAGCAGCAAGGGACAGGGATTTCAGCCCCAGCATTTT; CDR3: CASSKGQGFQPQHF
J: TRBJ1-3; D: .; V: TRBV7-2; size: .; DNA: TGTGCCAGCAGCTTGGGGACGGCCGGGGTTGGAAACACCATATATTTT; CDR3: CASSLGTAGVGNTIYF
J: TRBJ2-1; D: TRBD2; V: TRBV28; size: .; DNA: TGTGCCAGCAGTTTATTGGGTAGCGGGGGTAATAAGCAGTTCTTC; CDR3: CASSLLGSGGNKQFF
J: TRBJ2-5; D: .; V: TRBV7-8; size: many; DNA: TGTGCCAGCAGCTTTAATCGAGAGACCCAGTACTTC; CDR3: CASSFNRETQYF
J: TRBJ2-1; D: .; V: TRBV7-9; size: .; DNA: TGTGCCAGCAGAGAGGGGGGGGGTCTCTACAATGGGCAGTTCTTC; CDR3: CASREGGGLYNGQFF
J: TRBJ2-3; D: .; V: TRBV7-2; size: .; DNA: TGTGCCAGCAGAATGGGGTATAGTGGCACAGATACGCAGTATTTT; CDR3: CASRMGYSGTDTQYF
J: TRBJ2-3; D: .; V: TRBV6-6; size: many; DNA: TGTGCCAGCAGTTACCGGGCGGAGGCCCCAGATACGCAGTATTTT; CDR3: CASSYRAEAPDTQYF
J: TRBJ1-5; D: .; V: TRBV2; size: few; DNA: TGTGCCAGCGGACCAGGGACGGGGTATAGCAATCAGCCCCAGCATTTT; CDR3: CASGPGTGYSNQPQHF
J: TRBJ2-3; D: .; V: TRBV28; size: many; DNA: TGTGCCAGCAGTTCCGGGACTTACACAGATACGCAGTATTTT; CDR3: CASSSGTYTDTQYF
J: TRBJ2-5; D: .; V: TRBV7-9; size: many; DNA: TGTGCCAGCAGCGACCGACAAAACCAAGAGACCCAGTACTTC; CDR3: CASSDRQNQETQYF
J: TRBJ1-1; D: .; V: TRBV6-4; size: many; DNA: TGTGCCAGCAGGGAGTTCATGAACACTGAAGCTTTCTTT; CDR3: CASREFMNTEAFF
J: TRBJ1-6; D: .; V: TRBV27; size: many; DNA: TGTGCCAGCAAGGTTCGAGGCTCCTATAATTCACCCCTCCACTTT; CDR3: CASKVRGSYNSPLHF
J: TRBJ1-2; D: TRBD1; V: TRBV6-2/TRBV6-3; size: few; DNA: TGTGCCAGCAGTAACGATTACGACAGGGTTGCTAGCTATGGCTACACCTTC; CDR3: CASSNDYDRVASYGYTF
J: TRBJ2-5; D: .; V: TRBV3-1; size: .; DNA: TGTGCCAGCAGCCAAGGGACGATCGGGGAGACCCAGTACTTC; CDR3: CASSQGTIGETQYF
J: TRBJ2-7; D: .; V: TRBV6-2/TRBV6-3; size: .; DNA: TGTGCCAGCAGACTCTCCCCTCGCGGTGGCTTCTACGAGCAGTACTTC; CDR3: CASRLSPRGGFYEQYF
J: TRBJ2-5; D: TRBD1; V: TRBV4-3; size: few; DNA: TGCGCCAGCAGCCAAGATGGCGCAGGGGGCTCAGAGACCCAGTACTTC; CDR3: CASSQDGAGGSETQYF
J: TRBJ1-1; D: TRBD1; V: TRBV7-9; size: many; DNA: TGTGCCAGCAGCCCCAACAGGGGAGGGGTAGACACTGAAGCTTTCTTT; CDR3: CASSPNRGGVDTEAFF
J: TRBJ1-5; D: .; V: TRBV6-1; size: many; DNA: TGTGCCAGCAGTGCTGATTCCCTAGAGGGTCAGCCCCAGCATTTT; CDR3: CASSADSLEGQPQHF